The rows below give T cell receptor beta chains drawn from one sample of a study of technical replicates of blood from a few donors. Some clones are missing from TCRdb's copy, which holds only in-frame ones; the method was immunoSEQ multiplex PCR. The sample contains more than 75,000 clones, approximately 94% of which appear only once. The sequencing sample was made of T cells isolated from PBMCs. The receptors derive from a human donor in good health. Each CDR3 is given without its conserved first and last residue.

>TRBJ2-3|TRBV27
ASSLGGFRDTQY
>TRBJ1-1|TRBV21-1
ASAAGRTEAF
>TRBJ2-6|TRBV10-3
ASRDRYFTGANVLT
>TRBJ2-5|TRBV5-6
ASSSTSGNQETQY
>TRBJ2-3|TRBV11-2
ASSPILAGVGDTQY
>TRBJ1-5|TRBV6-6
ASAYSNQPQH
>TRBJ1-1|TRBV15
ATSREGGVMNTEAF
>TRBJ1-1|TRBV5-1
ASSLGGDRNTEAF
>TRBJ2-2|TRBV14
ASSQSFGGTLSGELF
>TRBJ2-7|TRBV7-9
ASSLVGRAYEQY
>TRBJ2-2|TRBV4-1
ASSQGPVNTGELF
>TRBJ2-7|TRBV9
ASSLGLADSYEQY
>TRBJ1-1|TRBV15
ATSSDLNTEAF
>TRBJ2-2|TRBV7-8
ASSDRTNTGELF
>TRBJ1-3|TRBV6-5
ASSYSEGENTIY
>TRBJ1-2|TRBV4-3
ASSQDGDYGYT
>TRBJ2-1|TRBV7-2
ASSFGQVSNEQF
>TRBJ2-1|TRBV10-1
ASSEGLAGGNVINEQF
>TRBJ2-7|TRBV28
ASSQIAGESYEQY
>TRBJ2-7|TRBV19
ASSVTSGIYEQY
>TRBJ2-3|TRBV2
ASQLAGGPVTQY
>TRBJ1-5|TRBV10-3
AIAGPNQPQH
>TRBJ1-5|TRBV19
ASSISRQINSNQPQH
>TRBJ2-7|TRBV7-9
ASSFIQGYEQY
>TRBJ2-1|TRBV5-4
ASSAGHNEQF
>TRBJ2-7|TRBV5-3
ARSLNLAGWDYEQY
>TRBJ2-1|TRBV7-9
ASPSRSEHGPLNEQF
>TRBJ2-1|TRBV7-9
ASSLPGRFNEQF
>TRBJ1-2|TRBV19
ASSIQGNYGYT
>TRBJ2-3|TRBV11-1
ASSFSSGEGDTQY
>TRBJ2-1|TRBV11-1
ASSRTSGRGEQF
>TRBJ2-7|TRBV13
ASSPSSAGLPYEQY
>TRBJ2-7|TRBV7-9
ASSPRTGGSYEQY
>TRBJ1-1|TRBV19
ASRQGGTEAF
>TRBJ2-1|TRBV7-8
ASSLAARNEQF
>TRBJ1-2|TRBV28
ASQGNYGYT
>TRBJ2-2|TRBV29-1
SVRQSSSGELF
>TRBJ2-1|TRBV27
ASSLGGTSYNEQF
>TRBJ2-2|TRBV11-3
ASSLEGGIGSGELF
>TRBJ2-3|TRBV28
ASSSPKSPYSSTDTQY
>TRBJ1-2|TRBV7-9
ASSLGTGYYGYT
>TRBJ2-1|TRBV15
ATSRVRGLGVWNEQF
>TRBJ1-5|TRBV28
ASSIITTGNQPQH
>TRBJ1-1|TRBV5-6
ASSSSPGGGGTEAF
>TRBJ1-2|TRBV18
ASSLGGIDYGYT
>TRBJ1-4|TRBV28
ASTNRATNEKLF
>TRBJ2-2|TRBV10-3
AISGVTTGELF
>TRBJ2-7|TRBV18
ASSPRTGFEQY
>TRBJ2-2|TRBV23-1
ASSQSYGTDRESGELF
>TRBJ2-7|TRBV7-6
ASSPAPTGNEQY
>TRBJ2-2|TRBV5-5
ASSLGQATGELF
>TRBJ2-2|TRBV19
ASIQNTGELF
>TRBJ2-1|TRBV5-4
ASSLDRLSHNEQF
>TRBJ1-1|TRBV9
ASSVGLGTENTEAF
>TRBJ2-2|TRBV5-1
ASSLWTDSTGELF
>TRBJ1-5|TRBV6-1
ASRPTGTVQPQH
>TRBJ2-2|TRBV27
ASIRGRGTGELF
>TRBJ2-3|TRBV27
ASSLFSGSRIGYTDTQY
>TRBJ1-1|TRBV5-8
ASSLARENTEAF